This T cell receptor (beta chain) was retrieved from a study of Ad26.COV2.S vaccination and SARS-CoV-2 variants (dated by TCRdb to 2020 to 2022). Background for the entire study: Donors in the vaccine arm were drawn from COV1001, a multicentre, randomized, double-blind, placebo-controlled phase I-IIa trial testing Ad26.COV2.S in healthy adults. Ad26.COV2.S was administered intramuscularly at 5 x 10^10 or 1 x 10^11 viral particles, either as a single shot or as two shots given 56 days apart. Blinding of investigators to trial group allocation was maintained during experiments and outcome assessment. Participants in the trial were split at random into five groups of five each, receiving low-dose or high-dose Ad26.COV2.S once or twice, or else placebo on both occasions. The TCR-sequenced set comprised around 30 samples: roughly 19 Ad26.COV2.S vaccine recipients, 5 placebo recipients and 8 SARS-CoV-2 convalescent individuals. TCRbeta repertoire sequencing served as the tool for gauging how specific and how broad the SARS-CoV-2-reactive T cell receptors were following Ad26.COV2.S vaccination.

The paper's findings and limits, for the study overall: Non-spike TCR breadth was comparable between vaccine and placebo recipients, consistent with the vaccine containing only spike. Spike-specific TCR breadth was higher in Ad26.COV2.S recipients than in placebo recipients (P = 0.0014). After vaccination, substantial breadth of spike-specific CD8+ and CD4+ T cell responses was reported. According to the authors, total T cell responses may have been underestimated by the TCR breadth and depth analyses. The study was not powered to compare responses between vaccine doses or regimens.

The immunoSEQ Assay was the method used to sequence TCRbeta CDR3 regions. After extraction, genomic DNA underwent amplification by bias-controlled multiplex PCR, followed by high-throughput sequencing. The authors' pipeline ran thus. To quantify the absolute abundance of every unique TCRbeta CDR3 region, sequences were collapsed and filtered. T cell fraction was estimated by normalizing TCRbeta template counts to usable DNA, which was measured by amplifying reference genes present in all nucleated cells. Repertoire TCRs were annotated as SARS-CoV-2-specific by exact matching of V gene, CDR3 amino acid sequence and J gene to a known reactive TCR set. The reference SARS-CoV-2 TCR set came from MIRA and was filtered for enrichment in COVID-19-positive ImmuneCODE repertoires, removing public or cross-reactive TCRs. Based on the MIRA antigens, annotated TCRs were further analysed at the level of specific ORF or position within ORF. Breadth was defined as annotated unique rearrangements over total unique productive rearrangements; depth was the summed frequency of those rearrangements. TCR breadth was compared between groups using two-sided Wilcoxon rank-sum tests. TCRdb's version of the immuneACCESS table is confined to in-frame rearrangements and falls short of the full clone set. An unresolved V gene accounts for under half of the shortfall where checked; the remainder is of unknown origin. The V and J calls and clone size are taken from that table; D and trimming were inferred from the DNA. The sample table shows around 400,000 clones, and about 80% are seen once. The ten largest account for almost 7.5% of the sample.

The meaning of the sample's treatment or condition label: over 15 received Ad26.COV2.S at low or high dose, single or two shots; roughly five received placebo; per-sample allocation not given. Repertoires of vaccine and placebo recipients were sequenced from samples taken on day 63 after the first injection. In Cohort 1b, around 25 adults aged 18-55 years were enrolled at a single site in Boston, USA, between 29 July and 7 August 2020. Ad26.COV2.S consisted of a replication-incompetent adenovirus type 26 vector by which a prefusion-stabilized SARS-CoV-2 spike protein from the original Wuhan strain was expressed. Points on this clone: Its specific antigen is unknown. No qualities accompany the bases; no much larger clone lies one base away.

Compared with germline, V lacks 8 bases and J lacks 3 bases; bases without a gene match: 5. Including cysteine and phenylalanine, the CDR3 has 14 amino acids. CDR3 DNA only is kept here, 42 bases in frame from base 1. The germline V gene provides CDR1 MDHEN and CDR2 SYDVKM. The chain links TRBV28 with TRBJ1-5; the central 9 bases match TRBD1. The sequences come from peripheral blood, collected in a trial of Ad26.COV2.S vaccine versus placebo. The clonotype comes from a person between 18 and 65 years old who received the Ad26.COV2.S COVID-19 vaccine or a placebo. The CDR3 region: CASGGQGNNQPQHF. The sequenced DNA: TGTGCCAGCGGGGGACAGGGCAACAATCAGCCCCAGCATTTT.